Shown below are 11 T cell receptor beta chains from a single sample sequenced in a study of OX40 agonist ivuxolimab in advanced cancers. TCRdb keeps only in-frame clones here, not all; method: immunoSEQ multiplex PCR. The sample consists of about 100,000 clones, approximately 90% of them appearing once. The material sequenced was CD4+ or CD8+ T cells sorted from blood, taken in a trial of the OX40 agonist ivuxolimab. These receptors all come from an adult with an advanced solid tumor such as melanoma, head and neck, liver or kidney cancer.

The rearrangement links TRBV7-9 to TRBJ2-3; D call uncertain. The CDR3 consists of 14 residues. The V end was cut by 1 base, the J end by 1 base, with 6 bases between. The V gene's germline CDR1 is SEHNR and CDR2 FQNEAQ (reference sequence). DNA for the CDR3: TGTGCCAGCAGCTTAGGACACGGCACAGATACGCAGTATTTT. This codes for CASSLGHGTDTQYF.

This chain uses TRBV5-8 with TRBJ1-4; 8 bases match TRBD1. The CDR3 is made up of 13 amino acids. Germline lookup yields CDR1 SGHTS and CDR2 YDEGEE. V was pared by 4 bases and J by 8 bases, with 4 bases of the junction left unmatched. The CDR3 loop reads CASSARQGEKLFF. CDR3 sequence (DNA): TGTGCCAGCAGCGCCAGACAGGGGGAAAAACTGTTTTTT.

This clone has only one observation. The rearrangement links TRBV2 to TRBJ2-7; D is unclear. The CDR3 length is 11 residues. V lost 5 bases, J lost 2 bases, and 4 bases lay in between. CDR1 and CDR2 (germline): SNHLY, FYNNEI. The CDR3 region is CASSLTYEQYF. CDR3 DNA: TGTGCCAGCAGTCTAACCTACGAGCAGTACTTC. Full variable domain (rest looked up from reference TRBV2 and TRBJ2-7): EPEVTQTPSHQVTQMGQEVILRCVPISNHLYFYWYRQILGQKVEFLVSFYNNEISEKSEIFDDQFSVERPDGSNFTLKIRSTKLEDSAMYFCASSLTYEQYFGPGTRLTVT.

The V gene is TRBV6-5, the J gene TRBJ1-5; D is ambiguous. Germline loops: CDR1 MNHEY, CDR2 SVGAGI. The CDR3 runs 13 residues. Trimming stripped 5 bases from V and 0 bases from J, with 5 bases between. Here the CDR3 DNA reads TGTGCCAGCAGTACCTATAGCAATCAGCCCCAGCATTTT. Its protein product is CASSTYSNQPQHF.

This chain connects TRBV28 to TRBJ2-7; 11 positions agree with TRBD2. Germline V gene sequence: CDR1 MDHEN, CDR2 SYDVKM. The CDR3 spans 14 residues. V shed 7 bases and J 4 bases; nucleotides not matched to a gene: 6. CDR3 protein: CASIPSGRLYEQYF. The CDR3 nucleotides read TGTGCCAGCATCCCTAGCGGGAGGTTGTACGAGCAGTACTTC.

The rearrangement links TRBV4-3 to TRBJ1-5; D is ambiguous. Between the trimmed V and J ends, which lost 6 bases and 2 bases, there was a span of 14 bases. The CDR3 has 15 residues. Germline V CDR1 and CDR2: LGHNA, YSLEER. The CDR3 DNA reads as TGCGCCAGCAGTCGTGTCTACGGTGGCAATCAGCCCCAGCATTTT. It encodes CASSRVYGGNQPQHF.

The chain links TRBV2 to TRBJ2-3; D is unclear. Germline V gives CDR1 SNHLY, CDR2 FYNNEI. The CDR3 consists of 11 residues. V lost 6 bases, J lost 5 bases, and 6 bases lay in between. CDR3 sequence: CASRELDTQYF. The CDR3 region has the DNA TGTGCCAGCAGAGAGTTAGATACGCAGTATTTT.

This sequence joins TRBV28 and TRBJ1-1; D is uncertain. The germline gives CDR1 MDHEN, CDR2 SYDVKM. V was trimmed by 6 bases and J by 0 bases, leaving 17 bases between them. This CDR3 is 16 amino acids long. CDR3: CASSPWAATMNTEAFF. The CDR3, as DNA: TGTGCCAGCAGCCCCTGGGCAGCTACAATGAACACTGAAGCTTTCTTT.

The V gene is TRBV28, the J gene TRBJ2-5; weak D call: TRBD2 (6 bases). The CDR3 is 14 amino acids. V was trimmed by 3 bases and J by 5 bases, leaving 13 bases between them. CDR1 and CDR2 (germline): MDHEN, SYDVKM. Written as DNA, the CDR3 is TGTGCCAGCAGTTTTTACGGGAGAGAGGAGACCCAGTACTTC. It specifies CASSFYGREETQYF.

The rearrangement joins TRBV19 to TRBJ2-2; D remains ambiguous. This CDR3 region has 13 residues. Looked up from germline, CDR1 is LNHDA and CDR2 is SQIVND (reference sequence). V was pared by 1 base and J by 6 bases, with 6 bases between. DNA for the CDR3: TGTGCCAGTAGTATAGGGGGATCCGGGGAGCTGTTTTTT. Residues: CASSIGGSGELFF.

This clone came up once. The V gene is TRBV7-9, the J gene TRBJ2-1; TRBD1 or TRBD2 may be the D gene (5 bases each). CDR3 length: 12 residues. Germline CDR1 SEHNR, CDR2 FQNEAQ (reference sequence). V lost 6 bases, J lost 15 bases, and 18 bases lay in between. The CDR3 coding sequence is TGTGCCAGCAGTGCCCGGGACGAGTTATGGTTCTTC. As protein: CASSARDELWFF.